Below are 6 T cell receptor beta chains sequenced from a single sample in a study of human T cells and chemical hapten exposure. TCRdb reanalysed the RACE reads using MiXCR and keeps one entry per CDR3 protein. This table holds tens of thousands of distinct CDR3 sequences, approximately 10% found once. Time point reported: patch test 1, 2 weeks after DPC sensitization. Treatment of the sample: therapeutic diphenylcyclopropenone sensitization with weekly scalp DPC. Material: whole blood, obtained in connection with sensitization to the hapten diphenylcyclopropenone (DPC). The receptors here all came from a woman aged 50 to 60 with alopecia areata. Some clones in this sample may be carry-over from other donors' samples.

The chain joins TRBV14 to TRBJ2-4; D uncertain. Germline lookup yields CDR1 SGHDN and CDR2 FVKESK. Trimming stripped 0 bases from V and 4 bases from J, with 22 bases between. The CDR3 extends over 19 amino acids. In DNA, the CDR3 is TGTGCCAGCAGCCAAGATCAAGGACGTTACCCGATCCGGAAAAACATTCAGTACTTC. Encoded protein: CASSQDQGRYPIRKNIQYF.

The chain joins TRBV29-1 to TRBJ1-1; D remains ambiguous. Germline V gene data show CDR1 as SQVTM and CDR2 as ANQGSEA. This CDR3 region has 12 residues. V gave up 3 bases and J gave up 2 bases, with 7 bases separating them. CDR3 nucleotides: TGCAGCGTTGATAAGGCTAACACTGAAGCTTTCTTT. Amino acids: CSVDKANTEAFF.

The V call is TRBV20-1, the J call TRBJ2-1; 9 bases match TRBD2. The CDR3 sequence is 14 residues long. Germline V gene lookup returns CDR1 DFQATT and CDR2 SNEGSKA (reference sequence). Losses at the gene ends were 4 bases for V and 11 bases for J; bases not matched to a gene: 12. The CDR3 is CSAIRGLALMKQFF. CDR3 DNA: TGCAGTGCTATCCGGGGACTAGCCCTGATGAAGCAGTTCTTC.

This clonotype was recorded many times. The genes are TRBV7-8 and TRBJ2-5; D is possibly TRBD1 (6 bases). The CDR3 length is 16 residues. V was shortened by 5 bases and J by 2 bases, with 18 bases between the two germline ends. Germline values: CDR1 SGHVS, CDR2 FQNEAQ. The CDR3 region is CASSPDSVRYQETQYF. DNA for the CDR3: TGTGCCAGCAGCCCGGACAGCGTTAGATATCAAGAGACCCAGTACTTC.

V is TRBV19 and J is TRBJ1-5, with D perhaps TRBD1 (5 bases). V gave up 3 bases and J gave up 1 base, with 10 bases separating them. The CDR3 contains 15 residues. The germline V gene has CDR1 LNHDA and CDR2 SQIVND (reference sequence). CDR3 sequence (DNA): TGTGCCAGTAGTATGTTACCAGGGAGCAATCAGCCCCAGCATTTT. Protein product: CASSMLPGSNQPQHF. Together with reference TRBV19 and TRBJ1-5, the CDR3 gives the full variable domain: DGGITQSPKYLFRKEGQNVTLSCEQNLNHDAMYWYRQDPGQGLRLIYYSQIVNDFQKGDIAEGYSVSREKKESFPLTVTSAQKNPTAFYLCASSMLPGSNQPQHFGDGTRLSIL.

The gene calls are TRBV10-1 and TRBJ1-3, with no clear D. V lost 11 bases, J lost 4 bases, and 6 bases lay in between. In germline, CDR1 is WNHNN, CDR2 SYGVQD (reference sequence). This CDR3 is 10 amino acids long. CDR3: CASEGNTIYF. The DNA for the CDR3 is TGCGCCTCCGAGGGAAACACCATATATTTT.